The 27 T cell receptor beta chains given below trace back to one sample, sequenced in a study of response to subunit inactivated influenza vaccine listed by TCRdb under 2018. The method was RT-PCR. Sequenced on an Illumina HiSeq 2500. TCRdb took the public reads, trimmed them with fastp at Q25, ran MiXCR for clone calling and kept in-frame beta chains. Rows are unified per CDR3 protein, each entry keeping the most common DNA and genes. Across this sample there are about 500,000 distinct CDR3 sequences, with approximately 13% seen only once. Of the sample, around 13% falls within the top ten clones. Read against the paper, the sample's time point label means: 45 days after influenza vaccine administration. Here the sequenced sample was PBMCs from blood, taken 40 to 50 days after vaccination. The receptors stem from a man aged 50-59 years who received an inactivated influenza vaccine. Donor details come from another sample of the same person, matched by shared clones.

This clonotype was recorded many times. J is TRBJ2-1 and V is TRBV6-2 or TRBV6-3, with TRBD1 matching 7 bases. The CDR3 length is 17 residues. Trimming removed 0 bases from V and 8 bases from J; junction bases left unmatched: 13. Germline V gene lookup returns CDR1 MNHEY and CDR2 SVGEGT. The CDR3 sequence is CASSYSRRQGIRDEQFF. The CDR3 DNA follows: TGTGCCAGCAGTTACTCTCGCCGACAGGGCATCAGGGATGAGCAGTTCTTC.

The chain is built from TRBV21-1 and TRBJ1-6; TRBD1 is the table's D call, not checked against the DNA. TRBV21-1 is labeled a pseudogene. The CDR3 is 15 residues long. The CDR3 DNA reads TGTGCCAGCAGCAAAAGTGTATACAGGGGTTCACCCCTCCACTTT. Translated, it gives CASSKSVYRGSPLHF.

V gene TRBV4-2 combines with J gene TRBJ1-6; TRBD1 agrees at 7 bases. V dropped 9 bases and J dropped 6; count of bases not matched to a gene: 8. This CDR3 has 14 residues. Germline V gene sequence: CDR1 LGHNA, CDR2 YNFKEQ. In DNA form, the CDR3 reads TGTGCCAGTAGACAGGGAATTATTAATTCACCCCTCCACTTT. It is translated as CASRQGIINSPLHF.

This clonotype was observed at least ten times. CDR3 loop: CSVETLLGIKQYF. DNA of the CDR3: TGCAGCGTTGAAACCCTGCTTGGGATAAAGCAGTACTTC. The chain employs TRBV29-1 and TRBJ2-7, with D unclear. Looked up from germline, CDR1 is SQVTM and CDR2 is ANQGSEA. With 2 bases removed from V and 8 bases from J, the gap between germline ends came to 16 bases. CDR3 length equals 13 residues.

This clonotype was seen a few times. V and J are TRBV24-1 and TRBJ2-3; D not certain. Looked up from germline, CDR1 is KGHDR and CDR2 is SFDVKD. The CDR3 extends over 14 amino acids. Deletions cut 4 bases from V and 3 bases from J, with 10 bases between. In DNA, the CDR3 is TGTGCCACCAGTGAAAGAAGAAGGACAGATACGCAGTATTTT. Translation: CATSERRRTDTQYF.

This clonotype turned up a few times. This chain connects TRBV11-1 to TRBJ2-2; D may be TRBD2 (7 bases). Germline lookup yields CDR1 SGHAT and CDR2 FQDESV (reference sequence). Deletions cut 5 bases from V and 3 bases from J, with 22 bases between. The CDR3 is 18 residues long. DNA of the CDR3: TGTGCCAGCAGCCCCCCGAGAGGGGGGGCGCGGGACACCGGGGAGCTGTTTTTT. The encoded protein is CASSPPRGGARDTGELFF.

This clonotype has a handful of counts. The CDR3 sequence: CASSLYSQGTNYGYTF. Here the CDR3 DNA reads TGTGCCAGCAGTCTTTACTCACAGGGGACGAACTATGGCTACACCTTC. The chain combines TRBV6-1 with TRBJ1-2; 7 nucleotides match TRBD1. The V gene end was trimmed by 5 bases and the J gene end by 2 bases; junction bases not matched to a gene: 11. CDR1 is MNHNS and CDR2 is SASEGT in the germline V gene. This CDR3 contains 16 residues.

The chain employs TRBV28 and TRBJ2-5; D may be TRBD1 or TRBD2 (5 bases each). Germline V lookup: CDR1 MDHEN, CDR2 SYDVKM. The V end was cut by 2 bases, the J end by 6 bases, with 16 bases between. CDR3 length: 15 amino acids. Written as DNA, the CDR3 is TGTGCCAGCAGTTTAGGTCAGGGCTGGGAGAAGACCCAGTACTTC. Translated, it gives CASSLGQGWEKTQYF.

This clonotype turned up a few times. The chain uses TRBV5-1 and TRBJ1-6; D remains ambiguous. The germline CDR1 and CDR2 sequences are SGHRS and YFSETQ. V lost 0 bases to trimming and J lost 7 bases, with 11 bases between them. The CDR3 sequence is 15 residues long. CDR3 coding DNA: TGCGCCAGCAGCTTGGATGAGCCGGCGAATTCACCCCTCCACTTT. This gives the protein CASSLDEPANSPLHF. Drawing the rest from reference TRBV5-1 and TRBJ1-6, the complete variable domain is KAGVTQTPRYLIKTRGQQVTLSCSPISGHRSVSWYQQTPGQGLQFLFEYFSETQRNKGNFPGRFSGRQFSNSRSEMNVSTLELGDSALYLCASSLDEPANSPLHFGNGTRLTVT.

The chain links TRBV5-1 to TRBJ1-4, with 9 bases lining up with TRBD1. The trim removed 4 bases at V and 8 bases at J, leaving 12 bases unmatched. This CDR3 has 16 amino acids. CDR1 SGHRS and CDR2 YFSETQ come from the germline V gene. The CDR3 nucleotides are TGCGCCAGCAGCACCGCGCCACAGGGGGCGAACGAAAAACTGTTTTTT. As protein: CASSTAPQGANEKLFF.

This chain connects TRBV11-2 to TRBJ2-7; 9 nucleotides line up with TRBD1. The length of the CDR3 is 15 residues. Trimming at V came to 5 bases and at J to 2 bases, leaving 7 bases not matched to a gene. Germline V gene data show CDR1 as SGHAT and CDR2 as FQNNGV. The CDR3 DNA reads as TGTGCCAGCAGCGATCGGACAGGGGTGACCTACGAGCAGTACTTC. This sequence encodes CASSDRTGVTYEQYF. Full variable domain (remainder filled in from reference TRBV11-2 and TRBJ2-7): EAGVAQSPRYKIIEKRQSVAFWCNPISGHATLYWYQQILGQGPKLLIQFQNNGVVDDSQLPKDRFSAERLKGVDSTLKIQPAKLEDSAVYLCASSDRTGVTYEQYFGPGTRLTVT.

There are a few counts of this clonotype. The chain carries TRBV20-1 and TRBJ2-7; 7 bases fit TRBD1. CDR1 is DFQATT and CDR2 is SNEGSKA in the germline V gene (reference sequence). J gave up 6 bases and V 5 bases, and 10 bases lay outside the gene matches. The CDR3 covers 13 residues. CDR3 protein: CSAGDRVKLEQYF. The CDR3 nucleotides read TGCAGTGCTGGCGACAGGGTCAAACTCGAGCAGTACTTC.

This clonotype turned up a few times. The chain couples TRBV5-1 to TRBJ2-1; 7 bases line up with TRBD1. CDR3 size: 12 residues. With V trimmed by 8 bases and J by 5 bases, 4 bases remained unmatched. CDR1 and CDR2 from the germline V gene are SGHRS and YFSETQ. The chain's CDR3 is CASRQGNNEQFF. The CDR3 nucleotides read TGCGCCAGTCGACAGGGTAACAATGAGCAGTTCTTC.

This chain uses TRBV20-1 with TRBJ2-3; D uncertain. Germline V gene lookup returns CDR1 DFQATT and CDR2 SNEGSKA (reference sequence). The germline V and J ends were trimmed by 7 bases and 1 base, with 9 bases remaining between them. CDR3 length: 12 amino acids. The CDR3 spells CSVAQGTDTQYF. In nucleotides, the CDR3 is TGCAGTGTTGCGCAGGGCACAGATACGCAGTATTTT.

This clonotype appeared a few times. DNA of the CDR3: TGCAGCCGAGGAAGGCAGGAGGGCTTTCGATGGAATGAGCAGTTCTTC. It specifies CSRGRQEGFRWNEQFF. The rearrangement uses TRBV29-1 and TRBJ2-1; a weak D match, TRBD2 (6 bases). The CDR3 sequence is 16 residues long. Germline CDR1 reads SQVTM; CDR2 reads ANQGSEA. V was pared by 8 bases and J by 7 bases, with 27 bases between.

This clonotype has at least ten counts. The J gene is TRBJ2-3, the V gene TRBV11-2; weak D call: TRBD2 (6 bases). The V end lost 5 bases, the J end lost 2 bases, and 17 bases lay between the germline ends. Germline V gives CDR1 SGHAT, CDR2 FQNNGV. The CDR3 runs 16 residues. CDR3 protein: CASSPVRRGSTDTQYF. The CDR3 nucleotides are TGTGCCAGCAGCCCCGTCCGGCGGGGATCCACAGATACGCAGTATTTT.

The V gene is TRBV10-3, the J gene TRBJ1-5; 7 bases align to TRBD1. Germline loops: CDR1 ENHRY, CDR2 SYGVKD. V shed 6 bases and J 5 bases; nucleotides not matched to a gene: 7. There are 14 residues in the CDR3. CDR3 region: CAISRTGRDQPQHF. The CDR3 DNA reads TGTGCCATCAGCCGGACAGGTAGAGATCAGCCCCAGCATTTT.

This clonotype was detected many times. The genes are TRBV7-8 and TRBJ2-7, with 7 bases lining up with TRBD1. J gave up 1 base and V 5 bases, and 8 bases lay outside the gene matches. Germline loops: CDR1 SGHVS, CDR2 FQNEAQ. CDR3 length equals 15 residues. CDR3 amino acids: CASSARRDSSYEQYF. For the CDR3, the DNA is TGTGCCAGCAGCGCACGACGGGACAGTTCCTACGAGCAGTACTTC.

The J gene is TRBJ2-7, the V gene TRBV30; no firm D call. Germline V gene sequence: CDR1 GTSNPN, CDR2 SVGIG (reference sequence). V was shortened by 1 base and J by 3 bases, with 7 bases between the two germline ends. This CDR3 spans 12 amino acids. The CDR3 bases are TGTGCCTGGAGTGAGAAATACTACGAGCAGTACTTC. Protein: CAWSEKYYEQYF. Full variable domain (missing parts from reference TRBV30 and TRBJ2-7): SQTIHQWPATLVQPVGSPLSLECTVEGTSNPNLYWYRQAAGRGLQLLFYSVGIGQISSEVPQNLSASRPQDRQFILSSKKLLLSDSGFYLCAWSEKYYEQYFGPGTRLTVT.

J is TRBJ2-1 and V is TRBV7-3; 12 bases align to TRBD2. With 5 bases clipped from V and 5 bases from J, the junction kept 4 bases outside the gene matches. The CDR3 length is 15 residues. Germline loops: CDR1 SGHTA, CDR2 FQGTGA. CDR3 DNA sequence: TGTGCCAGCAGCAAGGGACTAGCGGGCCACAATGAGCAGTTCTTC. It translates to CASSKGLAGHNEQFF.

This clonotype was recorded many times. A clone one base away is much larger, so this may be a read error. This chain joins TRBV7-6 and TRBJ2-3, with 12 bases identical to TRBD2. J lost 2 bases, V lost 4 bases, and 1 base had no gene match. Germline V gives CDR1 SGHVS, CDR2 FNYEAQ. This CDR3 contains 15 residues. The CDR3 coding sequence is TGTGCCAGCAGCTGGACTAGCGGGAACACAGATACGCAGTATTTT. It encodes CASSWTSGNTDTQYF.

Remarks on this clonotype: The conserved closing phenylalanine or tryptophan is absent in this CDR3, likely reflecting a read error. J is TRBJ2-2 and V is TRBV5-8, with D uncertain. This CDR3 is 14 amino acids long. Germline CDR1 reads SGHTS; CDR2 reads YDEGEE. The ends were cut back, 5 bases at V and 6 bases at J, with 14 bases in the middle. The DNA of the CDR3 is TGTGCCAGCAGACCCGGATTTGTCTCCGGGGAGCTGTTTTGT. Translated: CASRPGFVSGELFC.

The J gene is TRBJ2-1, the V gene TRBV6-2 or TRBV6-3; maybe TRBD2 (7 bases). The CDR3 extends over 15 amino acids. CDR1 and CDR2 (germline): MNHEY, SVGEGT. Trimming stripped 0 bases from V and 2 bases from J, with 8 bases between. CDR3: CASSYSRGPYNEQFF. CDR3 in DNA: TGTGCCAGCAGTTACTCGCGGGGGCCCTACAATGAGCAGTTCTTC.

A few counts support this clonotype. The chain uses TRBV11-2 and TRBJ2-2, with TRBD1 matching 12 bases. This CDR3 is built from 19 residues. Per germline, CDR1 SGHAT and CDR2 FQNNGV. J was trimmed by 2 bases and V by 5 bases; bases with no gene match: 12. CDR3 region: CASSLRGVGTGGNTGELFF. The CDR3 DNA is TGTGCCAGCAGCCTCCGGGGAGTAGGGACAGGGGGCAACACCGGGGAGCTGTTTTTT. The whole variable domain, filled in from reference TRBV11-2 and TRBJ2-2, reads EAGVAQSPRYKIIEKRQSVAFWCNPISGHATLYWYQQILGQGPKLLIQFQNNGVVDDSQLPKDRFSAERLKGVDSTLKIQPAKLEDSAVYLCASSLRGVGTGGNTGELFFGEGSRLTVL.

This chain's CDR3 is CASSRKIGQVVNEQYF. The DNA of the CDR3 is TGTGCCAGCAGCCGGAAAATTGGACAGGTAGTCAACGAGCAGTACTTC. J is TRBJ2-7 and V is TRBV3-1, with 7 bases aligning to TRBD1. J was trimmed by 5 bases and V by 4 bases; bases with no gene match: 14. The CDR3 has 16 amino acids. Germline V gene sequence: CDR1 LGHDT, CDR2 YNNKEL (reference sequence).

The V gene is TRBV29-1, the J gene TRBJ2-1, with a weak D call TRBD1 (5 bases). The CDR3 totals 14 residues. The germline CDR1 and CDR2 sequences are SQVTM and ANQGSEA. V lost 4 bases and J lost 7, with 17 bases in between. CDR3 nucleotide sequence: TGCAGCGTTGTCGGCAGGGTACGATTGAATGAGCAGTTCTTC. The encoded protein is CSVVGRVRLNEQFF.

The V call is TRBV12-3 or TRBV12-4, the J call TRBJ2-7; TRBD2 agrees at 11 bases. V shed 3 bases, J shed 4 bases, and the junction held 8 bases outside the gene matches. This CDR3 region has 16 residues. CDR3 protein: CASSLIAGGPSYEQYF. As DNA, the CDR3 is TGTGCCAGCAGTTTGATAGCGGGAGGGCCTAGTTACGAGCAGTACTTC.